This TCR beta chain was captured by sequencing in a study of T cells after somatic rescue of genetic block. This clone showed up just once. Assay used: immunoSEQ multiplex PCR; TCRdb lists only in-frame clones, some missing. The sample holds about 70,000 clones; 90% to 95% are singletons and the top ten take approximately 3%. Trimming took 2 bases from V and 1 from J, leaving 9 bases between them. The V gene's germline CDR1 is SEHNR and CDR2 FQNEAQ (reference sequence). The CDR3 loop spans 14 amino acids. The V and J genes are TRBV7-9 and TRBJ2-7, with a tentative D call TRBD1 (6 bases). This sequence was found in a man aged 40-50 years. Sequenced sample: peripheral blood mononuclear cells (PBMCs). In DNA, the CDR3 is TGTGCCAGCAGCTTACTGCAGGGGTCCTACGAGCAGTACTTC. It yields the protein CASSLLQGSYEQYF.